This T cell receptor (beta chain) emerged from a study of CDR3 diversity in severe acne. By proportion, this clonotype is medium-sized. TCRdb redid the calling of the PCR reads with MiXCR, one entry per CDR3 protein. The table lists more than 85,000 distinct CDR3 sequences, roughly half of them singletons, with roughly a tenth in the top ten. The sequenced sample was blood. The sequence was obtained from a male donor in good health, serving as a control.

The CDR3 is CASFRGKSTYNSPLHF. The CDR3, as DNA: TGTGCCAGCTTTCGGGGAAAGTCGACCTATAATTCACCCCTCCACTTT. The J gene is TRBJ1-6, the V gene TRBV2; no clear D. The germline V gene encodes CDR1 SNHLY and CDR2 FYNNEI. Trimming took 8 bases from V and 2 from J, leaving 16 bases between them. The CDR3 loop spans 16 amino acids.